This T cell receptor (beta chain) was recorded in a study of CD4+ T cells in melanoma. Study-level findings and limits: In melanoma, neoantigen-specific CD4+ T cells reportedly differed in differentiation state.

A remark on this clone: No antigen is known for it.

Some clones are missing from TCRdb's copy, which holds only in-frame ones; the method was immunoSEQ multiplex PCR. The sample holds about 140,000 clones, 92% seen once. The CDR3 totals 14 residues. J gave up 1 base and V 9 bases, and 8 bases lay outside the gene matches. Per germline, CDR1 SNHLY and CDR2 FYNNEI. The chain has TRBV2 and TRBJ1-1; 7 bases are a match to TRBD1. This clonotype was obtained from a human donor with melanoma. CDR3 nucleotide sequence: TGTGCCAGTTCATTTTCAGGGGGGAACACTGAAGCTTTCTTT. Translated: CASSFSGGNTEAFF.